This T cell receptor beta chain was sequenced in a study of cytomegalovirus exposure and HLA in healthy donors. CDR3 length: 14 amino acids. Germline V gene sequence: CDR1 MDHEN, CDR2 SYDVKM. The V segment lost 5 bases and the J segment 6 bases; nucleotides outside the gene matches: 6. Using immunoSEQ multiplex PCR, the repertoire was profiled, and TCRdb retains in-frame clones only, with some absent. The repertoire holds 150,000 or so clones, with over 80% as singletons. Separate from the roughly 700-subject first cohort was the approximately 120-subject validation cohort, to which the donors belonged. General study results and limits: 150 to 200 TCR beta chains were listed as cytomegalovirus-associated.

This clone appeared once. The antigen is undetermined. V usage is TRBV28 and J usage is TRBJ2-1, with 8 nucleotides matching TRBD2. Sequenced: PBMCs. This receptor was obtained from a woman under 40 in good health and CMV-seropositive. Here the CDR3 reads CASSPGGLFNEQFF. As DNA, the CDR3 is TGTGCCAGCAGTCCGGGGGGGCTCTTCAATGAGCAGTTCTTC.